This T cell receptor (beta chain) was retrieved from a study of blood T cell repertoires in COVID-19. TCRdb's table, derived via immunoSEQ multiplex PCR, lists solely in-frame clones and lacks some. The table has approximately 440,000 clones, roughly 87% seen once; the top ten hold around 0.7%. A single count supports this clone. This CDR3 is built from 13 residues. Per the germline V gene, CDR1 is MNHEY and CDR2 is SVGAGI. Germline trimming cut 8 bases from V and 7 bases from J; bases unmatched to any gene: 7. Among Cohort 3 donors, those recovered had two negative PCRs, clearance, or symptom resolution.

The chain joins TRBV6-5 to TRBJ2-1; TRBD1 aligns across 8 bases. The sample was PBMCs or T cells enriched from blood (not recorded which). The clonotype was recovered from a woman aged 18-29 years who had recovered from COVID-19. The CDR3: CASGGYRGNEQFF. The CDR3 DNA sequence: TGTGCCAGCGGGGGATACAGGGGGAATGAGCAGTTCTTC.